Here is one TCR beta chain with its context. The antigen is unknown. The data stem from a study of cytomegalovirus exposure and HLA in healthy donors. Study in general: Caucasian-associated ancestry cluster membership applied to around 76% of some 400 genotyped donors. Study findings and constraints: Exclusion applied to some V segments, including TRBV6-2 and TRBV6-3, as they were indistinguishable.

Primers: 60 Vbeta forward and 13 Jbeta reverse. In the original processing: The authors later counted 70 million to 80 million unique TCR beta chains, some 9.9 million of them shared. Data came from immunoSEQ multiplex PCR; TCRdb stores just in-frame clones and leaves some out. The DNA was the basis for D and trimming; V, J and clone size are from that table. The sample contains fewer than 250,000 clones, 65% to 85% of which appear only once. Healthy bone marrow donors supplied every sample. The CDR3 runs to 17 residues. V lost 0 bases and J lost 5; bases outside the gene matches: 11. Per germline, CDR1 SGHTA and CDR2 FQGNSA.

Sequencing was carried out using PBMCs. The origin of this receptor is a man in his thirties or forties in good health and CMV-seronegative. The chain uses TRBV7-2 and TRBJ2-5, with 8 bases that match TRBD2. In nucleotides, the CDR3 is TGTGCCAGCAGCTTAGCCCCGGGACTAGGGGATCGTGAGACCCAGTACTTC. Residues: CASSLAPGLGDRETQYF. Together with reference TRBV7-2 and TRBJ2-5, the CDR3 gives the full variable domain: GAGVSQSPSNKVTEKGKDVELRCDPISGHTALYWYRQSLGQGLEFLIYFQGNSAPDKSGLPSDRFSAERTGGSVSTLTIQRTQQEDSAVYLCASSLAPGLGDRETQYFGPGTRLLVL.